These 14 T cell receptor beta chains came from one sample sequenced in a study of molecular identifiers for immune sequencing clone quantification. MiXCR, applied by TCRdb to the PCR reads, yields one record per CDR3 protein. The sample lists tens of thousands of distinct CDR3 sequences, about a sixth occurring once. The specimen sequenced was naive CD8+ T cells from blood, with Jurkat cell RNA spiked in. Specified subset: FACS-sorted CD8+CD4-CCR7+CD45RA+ naive T cells. Receptors originate from a human donor in good health. Some libraries in this study had Jurkat cell RNA spiked in.

A remark on this clonotype: As the CDR3 is not closed by the conserved phenylalanine or tryptophan, this likely results from a read error. The DNA is omitted, as the CDR3 cannot be located on it reliably, and the CDR3 follows TCRdb's listing. The genes are TRBV7-9 and TRBJ1-1. The CDR3 has 13 residues if both end residues are counted. CDR1 SEHNR and CDR2 FQNEAQ come from the germline V gene (reference sequence). CDR3 sequence: CASSLDTNTEAFL.

This clonotype showed up many times. The chain recombines TRBV2 with TRBJ1-6; D is ambiguous. There are 14 residues in the CDR3. Deletions cut 6 bases from V and 7 bases from J, with 13 bases between. Per the germline V gene, CDR1 is SNHLY and CDR2 is FYNNEI. This CDR3 reads CASSGKADNSPLHF. The CDR3 nucleotides read TGTGCCAGCAGCGGCAAGGCCGACAATTCACCCCTCCACTTT.

This clonotype was seen ten or more times. The V and J genes are TRBV4-1 and TRBJ2-1; perhaps TRBD2 as D (6 bases). The CDR3 length is 14 residues. V lost 3 bases, J lost 4 bases, and 10 bases lay in between. CDR1 MGHRA and CDR2 YSYEKL come from the germline V gene. CDR3: CASSQGLGYNEQFF. The CDR3 DNA is TGCGCCAGCAGCCAGGGACTGGGGTACAATGAGCAGTTCTTC.

At least ten counts were recorded for this clonotype. The chain links TRBV4-1 to TRBJ2-7; D is perhaps TRBD2 (6 bases). This CDR3 contains 15 residues. Trimming stripped 1 base from V and 3 bases from J, with 13 bases between. The germline V gene encodes CDR1 MGHRA and CDR2 YSYEKL. CDR3 nucleotide sequence: TGCGCCAGCAGCCAAGTAGCGGCGGGGCGCTACGAGCAGTACTTC. This translates into CASSQVAAGRYEQYF.

This clonotype was counted many times. The genes are TRBV29-1 and TRBJ2-1; D remains ambiguous. Trimming stripped 4 bases from V and 9 bases from J, with 10 bases between. The length of the CDR3 is 11 residues. Germline-derived CDR1 and CDR2 are SQVTM and ANQGSEA. The CDR3 loop reads CSVGGSGEQFF. CDR3 nucleotide sequence: TGCAGCGTTGGGGGTTCTGGTGAGCAGTTCTTC.

Of note for this clonotype: An end of the junction differs from the germline gene, which may be a read error. The chain uses TRBV5-3 and TRBJ1-1; D not certain. TRBV5-3 has ORF status, its function being uncertain. CDR3 size: 16 residues. The DNA of the CDR3 is TGTGCCAGCAGCTTCGTCGTTGATCCCAATTTTTCTGAAGCTTTCTTT. It translates to CASSFVVDPNFSEAFF.

The sample holds many counts of this clonotype. CDR3 DNA sequence: TGTGCCAGCAGCCTGGCGACGAGGTGGGAGACCCAGTACTTC. Protein sequence: CASSLATRWETQYF. J is TRBJ2-5 and V is TRBV13; D remains ambiguous. The length of the CDR3 is 14 residues. Germline lookup yields CDR1 PRHDT and CDR2 FYEKMQ (reference sequence). The V end lost 5 bases, the J end lost 5 bases, and 15 bases lay between the germline ends.

The table lists this clonotype with many counts. The CDR3 here is CASSSAGQWIFGANVLTF. The CDR3, as DNA: TGTGCCAGCAGCTCGGCAGGACAATGGATTTTTGGGGCCAACGTCCTGACTTTC. This sequence joins TRBV11-2 and TRBJ2-6, with a weak D call TRBD1 (5 bases). V lost 4 bases and J 3 bases, leaving 19 bases between the germline ends. Germline V lookup: CDR1 SGHAT, CDR2 FQNNGV. CDR3 size: 18 residues.

With respect to this clonotype: A much larger clonotype is one base distant, so this may be a read error. The rearrangement links TRBV20-1 to TRBJ2-7, with 7 bases lining up with TRBD2. The length of the CDR3 is 13 residues. V lost 6 bases, J lost 5 bases, and 10 bases stayed unmatched. Germline V gene data show CDR1 as DFQATT and CDR2 as SNEGSKA (reference sequence). Written as DNA, the CDR3 is TGCAGTGCCACCCTAGCGGCATCCCACGAGCAGTACTTC. Translating gives CSATLAASHEQYF.

Ten or more counts support this clonotype. The chain carries TRBV5-4 and TRBJ2-7; TRBD2 agrees at 7 bases. The CDR3 has 17 residues. V gave up 0 bases and J gave up 2 bases; unmatched junction bases: 11. The germline gives CDR1 SGHNT, CDR2 YYREEE (reference sequence). CDR3 bases: TGTGCCAGCAGCTTGGTGGTTGGAGCGGGAACCCCCTACGAGCAGTACTTC. This translates into CASSLVVGAGTPYEQYF.

This clonotype was seen many times. The chain couples TRBV5-6 to TRBJ2-3; 7 nucleotides agree with TRBD2. Germline loops: CDR1 SGHDT, CDR2 YYEEEE. J lost 2 bases, V lost 1 base, and 4 bases had no gene match. This CDR3 is built from 15 residues. CDR3 sequence reads: CASSLWEGVTDTQYF. The CDR3 DNA follows: TGTGCCAGCAGCTTGTGGGAGGGAGTCACAGATACGCAGTATTTT.

This clonotype was counted ten times or more. The J gene is TRBJ2-5, the V gene TRBV27; a weak D match, TRBD2 (5 bases). The CDR3 totals 14 residues. V gave up 9 bases and J gave up 0 bases, with 14 bases separating them. Germline V CDR1 and CDR2: MNHEY, SMNVEV (reference sequence). The CDR3 sequence is CASGKPDYQETQYF. The CDR3 nucleotides read TGTGCCAGTGGCAAACCGGACTACCAAGAGACCCAGTACTTC.

In its sample, this clonotype was seen many times. This chain connects TRBV2 to TRBJ1-5, with D unclear. Germline loops: CDR1 SNHLY, CDR2 FYNNEI. Trimming removed 0 bases at V and 1 base at J, with 16 bases between. CDR3 length equals 18 residues. The CDR3, as DNA: TGTGCCAGCAGTGAAGCGCTTACTTTCTCAGGAAGCAATCAGCCCCAGCATTTT. Protein product: CASSEALTFSGSNQPQHF.

The sample holds many counts of this clonotype. This chain links TRBV2 with TRBJ2-7; D perhaps matches TRBD2 (5 bases). CDR3 length: 17 residues. With 2 bases removed from V and 12 bases from J, the gap between germline ends came to 29 bases. Germline values: CDR1 SNHLY, CDR2 FYNNEI. The DNA for the CDR3 is TGTGCCAGCAGTGAATCTATAGTTGAGGGTTCGAAACTACGAGGGTACTTC. The encoded protein is CASSESIVEGSKLRGYF.